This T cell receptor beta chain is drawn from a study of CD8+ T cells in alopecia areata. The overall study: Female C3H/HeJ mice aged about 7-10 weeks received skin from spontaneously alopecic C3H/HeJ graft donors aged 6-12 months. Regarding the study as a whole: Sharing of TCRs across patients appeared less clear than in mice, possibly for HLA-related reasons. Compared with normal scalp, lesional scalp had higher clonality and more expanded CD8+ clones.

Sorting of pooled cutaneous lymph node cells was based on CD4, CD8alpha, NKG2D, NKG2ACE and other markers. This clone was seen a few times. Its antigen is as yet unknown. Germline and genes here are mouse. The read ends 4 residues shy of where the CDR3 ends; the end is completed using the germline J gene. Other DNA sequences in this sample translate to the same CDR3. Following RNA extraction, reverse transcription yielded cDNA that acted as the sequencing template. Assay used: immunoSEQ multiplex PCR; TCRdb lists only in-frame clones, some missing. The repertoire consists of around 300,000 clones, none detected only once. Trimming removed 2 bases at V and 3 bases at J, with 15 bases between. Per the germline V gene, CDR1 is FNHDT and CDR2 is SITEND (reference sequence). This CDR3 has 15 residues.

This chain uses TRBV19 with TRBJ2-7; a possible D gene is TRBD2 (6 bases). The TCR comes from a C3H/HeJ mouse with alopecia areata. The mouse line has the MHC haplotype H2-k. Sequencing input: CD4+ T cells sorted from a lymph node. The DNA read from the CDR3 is TGTGCCAGCAGTATGACGGGGGGAGGAAGCTAT. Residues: CASSMTGGGSY. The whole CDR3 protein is CASSMTGGGSYEQYF.